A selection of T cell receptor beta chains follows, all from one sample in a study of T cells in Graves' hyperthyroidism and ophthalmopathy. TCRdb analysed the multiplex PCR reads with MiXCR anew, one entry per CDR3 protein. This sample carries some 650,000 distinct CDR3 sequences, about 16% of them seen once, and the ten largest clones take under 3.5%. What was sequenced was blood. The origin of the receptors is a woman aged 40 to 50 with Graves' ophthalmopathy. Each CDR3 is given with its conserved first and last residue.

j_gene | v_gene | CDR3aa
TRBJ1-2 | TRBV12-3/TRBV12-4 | CASSFRGPRGYGYTF
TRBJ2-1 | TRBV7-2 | CASSLDRGGPYNEQFF
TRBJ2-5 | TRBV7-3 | CASSLGGLAGGPQETQYF
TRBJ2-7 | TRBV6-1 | CASSPGIVAYEQYF
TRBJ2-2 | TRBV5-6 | CASSPTGSVGGELFF
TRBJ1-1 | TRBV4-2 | CASSQEGQLNTEAFF
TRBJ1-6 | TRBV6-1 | CASSSPNRGGPLHF
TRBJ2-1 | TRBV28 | CASSSLAGVRDNEQFF
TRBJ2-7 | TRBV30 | CAWSQDSLEQYF
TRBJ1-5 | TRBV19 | CASSMGYHQPQHF
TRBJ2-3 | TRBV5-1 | CASSFNPAGSTDTQYF
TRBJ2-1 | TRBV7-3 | CASSPWGGSSYNEQFF
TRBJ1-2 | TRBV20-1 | CSARPIWGQDKFYGYTF
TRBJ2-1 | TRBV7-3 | CASSSNFQGGEQFF
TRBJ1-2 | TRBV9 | CASSFGGGRDGYTF
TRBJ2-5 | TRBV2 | CASSEVGDRLETQYF
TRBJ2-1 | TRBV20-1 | CSAGRDSYNEQFF
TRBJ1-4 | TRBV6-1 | CASSTLTGKEKLFF
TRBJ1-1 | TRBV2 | CASRAGTGYTEAFF
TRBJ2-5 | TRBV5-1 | CASSLVLDGETQYF
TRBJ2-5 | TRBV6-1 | CASSPGHTQETQYF
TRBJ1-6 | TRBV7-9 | CASSLGHPHSPLHF
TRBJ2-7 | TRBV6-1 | CATRDPDPAYEQYF
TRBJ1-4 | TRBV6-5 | CASSYSRGGRDEKLFF
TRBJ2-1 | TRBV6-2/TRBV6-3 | CASSYSSCLAGGLCSEQFF